A selection of T cell receptor beta chains follows, all from one sample in a study of shared clonotypes between healthy human individuals. The table came from immunoSEQ multiplex PCR; TCRdb's copy has only in-frame clones and leaves some out. The table lists 850,000 to 1,200,000 clones, around 74% of them singletons, with 1.4% in the top ten. The sequenced sample was memory CD4+ T cells sorted from blood. These receptors were collected from a man between 18 and 29 years old in good health. Each CDR3 is given with its conserved first and last residue. D genes are given only for firm matches. Not all rows give a size; the values are once, few, many and, for expanded clones, a class.

abundance: NA
d_gene: NA
v_gene: TRBV5-4
j_gene: TRBJ2-3
CDR3aa: CASSLEVGVLTDTQYF
CDR3nt: TGTGCCAGCAGCTTGGAAGTGGGGGTCCTCACAGATACGCAGTATTTT

abundance: NA
d_gene: NA
v_gene: TRBV6-6
j_gene: TRBJ1-2
CDR3aa: CASSPTVSYGYTF
CDR3nt: TGTGCCAGCAGCCCGACAGTAAGCTATGGCTACACCTTC

abundance: NA
d_gene: TRBD1
v_gene: TRBV4-2
j_gene: TRBJ1-4
CDR3aa: CASSQDLDRGPGYEKLFF
CDR3nt: TGTGCCAGCAGCCAAGACTTAGACAGGGGGCCTGGATATGAAAAACTGTTTTTT

abundance: NA
d_gene: NA
v_gene: TRBV5-6
j_gene: TRBJ1-5
CDR3aa: CASSWGVGNQPQHF
CDR3nt: TGTGCCAGCAGCTGGGGGGTGGGCAATCAGCCCCAGCATTTT

abundance: NA
d_gene: NA
v_gene: TRBV7-9
j_gene: TRBJ2-3
CDR3aa: CASQGPGLGQYF
CDR3nt: TGTGCCAGCCAGGGGCCGGGGTTGGGGCAGTATTTT

abundance: NA
d_gene: NA
v_gene: TRBV7-2
j_gene: TRBJ1-2
CDR3aa: CASSLLDRSPYGYTF
CDR3nt: TGTGCCAGCAGCCTCCTCGACAGGTCACCCTATGGCTACACCTTC

abundance: few
d_gene: TRBD1
v_gene: TRBV19
j_gene: TRBJ2-5
CDR3aa: CASSAGRDRTRETQYF
CDR3nt: TGTGCCAGTAGTGCCGGCCGGGACAGGACGCGGGAGACCCAGTACTTC

abundance: few
d_gene: NA
v_gene: TRBV19
j_gene: TRBJ1-5
CDR3aa: CASSTLGGSNQPQHF
CDR3nt: TGTGCCAGTAGTACCCTCGGGGGTAGCAATCAGCCCCAGCATTTT

abundance: NA
d_gene: NA
v_gene: TRBV6-5
j_gene: TRBJ2-4
CDR3aa: CASSDPSADIQYF
CDR3nt: TGTGCCAGCAGTGACCCCTCGGCGGACATTCAGTACTTC

abundance: NA
d_gene: TRBD1
v_gene: TRBV19
j_gene: TRBJ2-3
CDR3aa: CASSISPQDRARGTDTQYF
CDR3nt: TGTGCCAGTAGTATCTCACCCCAGGACAGGGCGAGAGGCACAGATACGCAGTATTTT

abundance: few
d_gene: NA
v_gene: TRBV6-5
j_gene: TRBJ2-7
CDR3aa: CASRSTAKSEQYF
CDR3nt: TGTGCCAGCCGTTCTACTGCTAAATCGGAGCAGTACTTC

abundance: NA
d_gene: TRBD2
v_gene: TRBV7-2
j_gene: TRBJ2-7
CDR3aa: CASTHSSGPYEQYF
CDR3nt: TGTGCCAGCACTCACTCTAGCGGACCCTACGAGCAGTACTTC

abundance: NA
d_gene: NA
v_gene: TRBV28
j_gene: TRBJ1-5
CDR3aa: CASSLLAASGSQPQHF
CDR3nt: TGTGCCAGCAGTTTATTGGCAGCCTCAGGGAGTCAGCCCCAGCATTTT

abundance: NA
d_gene: TRBD1
v_gene: TRBV7-2
j_gene: TRBJ2-7
CDR3aa: CASSRAVGQGDYEQYF
CDR3nt: TGTGCCAGCAGCCGGGCCGTCGGACAGGGGGACTACGAGCAGTACTTC

abundance: once
d_gene: NA
v_gene: TRBV13
j_gene: TRBJ2-7
CDR3aa: CASSRNKPGEQYF
CDR3nt: TGTGCCAGCAGCCGGAACAAGCCGGGCGAGCAGTACTTC

abundance: once
d_gene: NA
v_gene: TRBV6-1
j_gene: TRBJ1-2
CDR3aa: CASSEVPSGYTF
CDR3nt: TGTGCCAGCAGTGAAGTACCATCCGGCTACACCTTC

abundance: NA
d_gene: NA
v_gene: TRBV5-1
j_gene: TRBJ2-2
CDR3aa: CASSLEGVAGELFF
CDR3nt: TGCGCCAGCAGCTTGGAGGGGGTCGCCGGGGAGCTGTTTTTT

abundance: NA
d_gene: NA
v_gene: TRBV25-1
j_gene: TRBJ1-4
CDR3aa: CASSDTGYPNEKLFF
CDR3nt: TGTGCCAGCAGTGATACAGGGTACCCTAATGAAAAACTGTTTTTT

abundance: NA
d_gene: NA
v_gene: TRBV29-1
j_gene: TRBJ1-4
CDR3aa: CSVARGDEKLFF
CDR3nt: TGCAGCGTTGCCAGGGGAGATGAAAAACTGTTTTTT

abundance: NA
d_gene: NA
v_gene: TRBV2
j_gene: TRBJ2-5
CDR3aa: CASSVLGQGETQYF
CDR3nt: TGTGCCAGCAGTGTCCTAGGTCAGGGAGAGACCCAGTACTTC

abundance: NA
d_gene: TRBD1
v_gene: TRBV5-1
j_gene: TRBJ1-1
CDR3aa: CASSWAEGRGTEAFF
CDR3nt: TGCGCCAGCAGCTGGGCGGAGGGCAGGGGGACTGAAGCTTTCTTT

abundance: NA
d_gene: NA
v_gene: TRBV19
j_gene: TRBJ2-5
CDR3aa: CASRDRNQETQYF
CDR3nt: TGTGCCAGTAGGGACAGAAACCAAGAGACCCAGTACTTC

abundance: NA
d_gene: NA
v_gene: TRBV5-1
j_gene: TRBJ1-1
CDR3aa: CASSLDPQPNTEAFF
CDR3nt: TGCGCCAGCAGCTTGGATCCCCAGCCGAACACTGAAGCTTTCTTT

abundance: NA
d_gene: NA
v_gene: TRBV5-1
j_gene: TRBJ1-1
CDR3aa: CASSLGQGLAEAFF
CDR3nt: TGCGCCAGCAGCTTGGGCCAGGGCCTCGCTGAAGCTTTCTTT

abundance: few
d_gene: TRBD1
v_gene: TRBV5-1
j_gene: TRBJ1-3
CDR3aa: CASSEQGNTIYF
CDR3nt: TGCGCCAGCAGCGAACAGGGGAACACCATATATTTT

abundance: NA
d_gene: TRBD1
v_gene: TRBV28
j_gene: TRBJ2-5
CDR3aa: CASSFLGTGVQETQYF
CDR3nt: TGTGCCAGCAGTTTTCTGGGGACAGGAGTTCAAGAGACCCAGTACTTC

abundance: NA
d_gene: TRBD2
v_gene: TRBV5-6
j_gene: TRBJ2-7
CDR3aa: CASSLASGYEQYF
CDR3nt: TGTGCCAGCAGCTTGGCTAGCGGCTACGAGCAGTACTTC

abundance: NA
d_gene: TRBD2
v_gene: TRBV14
j_gene: TRBJ2-1
CDR3aa: CASSQFKGTSGGNEQFF
CDR3nt: TGTGCCAGCAGCCAATTTAAAGGGACTAGCGGGGGCAATGAGCAGTTCTTC

abundance: NA
d_gene: NA
v_gene: TRBV14
j_gene: TRBJ2-7
CDR3aa: CASSHAGTYEQYF
CDR3nt: TGTGCCAGCAGCCATGCAGGGACCTACGAGCAGTACTTC

abundance: NA
d_gene: NA
v_gene: TRBV6-6
j_gene: TRBJ2-1
CDR3aa: CASSPGGRSSYNEQFF
CDR3nt: TGTGCCAGCAGCCCAGGGGGGCGGAGCTCCTACAATGAGCAGTTCTTC

abundance: NA
d_gene: TRBD1
v_gene: TRBV7-2
j_gene: TRBJ1-5
CDR3aa: CASSLESGTGYQPQHF
CDR3nt: TGTGCCAGCAGCTTAGAGTCGGGGACAGGGTATCAGCCCCAGCATTTT

abundance: NA
d_gene: NA
v_gene: TRBV15
j_gene: TRBJ1-2
CDR3aa: CATSRTGEGLSGYTF
CDR3nt: TGTGCCACCAGCAGAACGGGAGAGGGCCTGTCTGGCTACACCTTC

abundance: NA
d_gene: TRBD1
v_gene: TRBV5-1
j_gene: TRBJ1-2
CDR3aa: CASSLVGQGKYGYTF
CDR3nt: TGCGCCAGCAGCTTGGTTGGACAGGGTAAGTATGGCTACACCTTC

abundance: once
d_gene: NA
v_gene: TRBV5-1
j_gene: TRBJ2-1
CDR3aa: CASSMIAVNEQFF
CDR3nt: TGCGCCAGCAGCATGATAGCAGTTAATGAGCAGTTCTTC

abundance: NA
d_gene: TRBD1
v_gene: TRBV18
j_gene: TRBJ1-2
CDR3aa: CASSPTGSNYGYTF
CDR3nt: TGTGCCAGCTCACCGACAGGGTCCAACTATGGCTACACCTTC

abundance: NA
d_gene: NA
v_gene: TRBV9
j_gene: TRBJ2-5
CDR3aa: CASSVGLVNQETQYF
CDR3nt: TGTGCCAGCAGCGTAGGACTGGTCAATCAAGAGACCCAGTACTTC

abundance: many
d_gene: NA
v_gene: TRBV30
j_gene: TRBJ1-4
CDR3aa: CAWSVQGKLFF
CDR3nt: TGTGCCTGGAGTGTACAGGGAAAACTGTTTTTT

abundance: once
d_gene: NA
v_gene: TRBV5-6
j_gene: TRBJ2-1
CDR3aa: CASSLTGQAQFF
CDR3nt: TGTGCCAGCAGCTTGACGGGACAAGCCCAGTTCTTC

abundance: NA
d_gene: NA
v_gene: TRBV5-4
j_gene: TRBJ1-3
CDR3aa: CASSLIGDSGNTIYF
CDR3nt: TGTGCCAGCAGCTTGATTGGGGACTCTGGAAACACCATATATTTT

abundance: NA
d_gene: TRBD1
v_gene: TRBV6-1
j_gene: TRBJ1-1
CDR3aa: CASSNRGGSEAFF
CDR3nt: TGTGCCAGCAGTAACAGGGGAGGGTCTGAAGCTTTCTTT

abundance: few
d_gene: NA
v_gene: TRBV28
j_gene: TRBJ1-6
CDR3aa: CASSFGHNSPLHF
CDR3nt: TGTGCCAGCAGTTTTGGGCATAATTCACCCCTCCACTTT

abundance: NA
d_gene: TRBD1
v_gene: TRBV30
j_gene: TRBJ2-2
CDR3aa: CASGGNTGELFF
CDR3nt: TGTGCCTCAGGGGGGAACACCGGGGAGCTGTTTTTT

abundance: NA
d_gene: TRBD2
v_gene: TRBV2
j_gene: TRBJ2-4
CDR3aa: CASTFGTSGINIQYF
CDR3nt: TGTGCCAGCACTTTTGGGACTAGCGGAATAAACATTCAGTACTTC

abundance: NA
d_gene: NA
v_gene: TRBV5-6
j_gene: TRBJ1-6
CDR3aa: CASSLTRGDSPLHF
CDR3nt: TGTGCCAGCAGCTTGACCAGGGGCGATTCACCCCTCCACTTT

abundance: once
d_gene: TRBD2
v_gene: TRBV11-2
j_gene: TRBJ2-1
CDR3aa: CASSSLAAGPAWNEQFF
CDR3nt: TGTGCCAGCAGCTCCCTAGCGGCGGGCCCCGCATGGAATGAGCAGTTCTTC

abundance: once
d_gene: TRBD1
v_gene: TRBV5-1
j_gene: TRBJ1-3
CDR3aa: CASSLAEGGRGNTIYF
CDR3nt: TGCGCCAGCAGCTTGGCCGAAGGGGGCCGGGGAAACACCATATATTTT

abundance: once
d_gene: NA
v_gene: TRBV7-2
j_gene: TRBJ2-5
CDR3aa: CASSLVLWAETQYF
CDR3nt: TGTGCCAGCAGCTTAGTGCTTTGGGCGGAGACCCAGTACTTC